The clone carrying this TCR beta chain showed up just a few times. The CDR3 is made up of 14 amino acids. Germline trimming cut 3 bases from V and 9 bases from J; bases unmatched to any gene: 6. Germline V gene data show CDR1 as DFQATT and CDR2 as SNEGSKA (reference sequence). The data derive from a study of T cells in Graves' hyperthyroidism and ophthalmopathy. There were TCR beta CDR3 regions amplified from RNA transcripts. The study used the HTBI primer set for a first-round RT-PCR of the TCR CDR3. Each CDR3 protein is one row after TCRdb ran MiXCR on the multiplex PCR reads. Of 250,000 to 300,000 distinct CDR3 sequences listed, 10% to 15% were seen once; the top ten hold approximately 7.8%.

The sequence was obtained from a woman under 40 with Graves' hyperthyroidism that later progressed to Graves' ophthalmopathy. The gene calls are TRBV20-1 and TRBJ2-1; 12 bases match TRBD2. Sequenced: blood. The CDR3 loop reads CSARATSGSLEQFF. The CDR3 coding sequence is TGCAGTGCTAGGGCGACTAGCGGGAGTCTTGAGCAGTTCTTC.